The entry that follows covers one T cell receptor beta chain sequence. Its antigen remains unknown. This entry is derived from a study of cytomegalovirus exposure and HLA in healthy donors. Study-wide background: Within an early data release were about 85 million unique TCRs drawn from HLA-typed donors. Study findings and constraints: Per a prior analysis, the majority of TCR beta V segments were productive roughly 87% or roughly 30% of the time.

Amplification used 60 Vbeta primers and 13 Jbeta primers. In the source study's methods: Counted up in a later analysis, unique TCR beta chains came to approximately 77 million, with around 9.9 million shared. Profiled with immunoSEQ multiplex PCR; TCRdb holds only in-frame clones, not every one. That table gives V, J and clone size, and the DNA gave D and trimming. The data contain over 150,000 clones, 82% of them singletons. The germline V gene has CDR1 MNHEY and CDR2 SVGAGI. The CDR3 is 14 residues long. The junction had 3 bases not matched to a gene; V was cut back by 6 bases and J by 0 bases. Donors in the study were healthy people who gave bone marrow.

The rearrangement uses TRBV6-5 and TRBJ2-7, with TRBD1 matching 9 bases. The TCR sequence derives from a boy aged 2 to 10 in good health and CMV-seronegative. Sequencing was performed on PBMCs. The CDR3 region is CASRGDRVSYEQYF. The CDR3 bases are TGTGCCAGCAGAGGGGACAGGGTCTCCTACGAGCAGTACTTC.